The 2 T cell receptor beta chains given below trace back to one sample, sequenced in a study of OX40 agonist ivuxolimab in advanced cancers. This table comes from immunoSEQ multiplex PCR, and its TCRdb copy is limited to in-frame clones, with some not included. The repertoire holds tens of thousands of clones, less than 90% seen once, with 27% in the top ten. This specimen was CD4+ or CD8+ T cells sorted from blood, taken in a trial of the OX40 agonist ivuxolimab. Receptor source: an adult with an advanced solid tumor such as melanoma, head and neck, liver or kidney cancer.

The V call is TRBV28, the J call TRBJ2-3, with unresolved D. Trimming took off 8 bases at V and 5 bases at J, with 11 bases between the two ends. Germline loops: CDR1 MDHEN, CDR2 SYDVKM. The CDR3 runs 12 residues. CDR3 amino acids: CASRTSGDTQYF. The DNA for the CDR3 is TGTGCCAGCCGAACCTCGGGAGATACGCAGTATTTT.

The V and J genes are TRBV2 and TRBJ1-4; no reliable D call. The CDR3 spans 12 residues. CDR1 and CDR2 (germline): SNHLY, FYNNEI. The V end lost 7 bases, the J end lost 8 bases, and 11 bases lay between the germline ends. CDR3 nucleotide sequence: TGTGCCAGCACCACGGGGAGCGAAAAACTGTTTTTT. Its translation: CASTTGSEKLFF.